These T cell receptor beta chains were read from a single sample in a study of T cell changes during pregnancy in multiple sclerosis. Measured with immunoSEQ multiplex PCR; TCRdb has only the in-frame clones, and not every one. The table has around 36,000 clones, roughly nine tenths seen once. The material was CD8+ T cells from peripheral blood mononuclear cells, obtained before pregnancy. The receptors come from a female donor with multiple sclerosis, enrolled in a pregnancy study. Each CDR3 is given with its conserved first and last residue. A D gene is named only where the DNA matches it firmly. Only some rows state a clone size, as once, few, many or a class for expanded clones.

d_gene,j_gene,abundance,v_gene,CDR3aa,CDR3nt
.,TRBJ2-7,.,TRBV6-1,CASSERNLSGYEQYF,TGTGCCAGCAGTGAACGGAATCTATCGGGGTACGAGCAGTACTTC
TRBD1,TRBJ1-3,.,TRBV11-1,CASSGTRGQGVGNTIYF,TGTGCCAGCAGCGGCACAAGGGGACAGGGGGTCGGAAACACCATATATTTT
TRBD2,TRBJ2-1,.,TRBV19,CAIAGLADYNEQFF,TGTGCCATCGCGGGACTAGCGGATTACAATGAGCAGTTCTTC
.,TRBJ2-1,.,TRBV2,CASSLPNQGNEQFF,TGTGCCAGCAGTTTACCGAATCAGGGCAATGAGCAGTTCTTC
.,TRBJ2-3,.,TRBV7-6,CASSDARDTQYF,TGTGCCAGCAGCGATGCCAGGGATACGCAGTATTTT
.,TRBJ2-3,.,TRBV7-2,CASSLAGGGDTQYF,TGTGCCAGCAGCTTAGCGGGAGGGGGGGATACGCAGTATTTT
TRBD1,TRBJ2-5,few,TRBV28,CASTSVGQGQYF,TGTGCCAGCACGTCGGTTGGACAGGGCCAGTACTTC
TRBD2,TRBJ2-1,once,TRBV28,CASKSVGGSSRNEQFF,TGTGCCAGCAAATCTGTGGGGGGGAGCTCTCGGAATGAGCAGTTCTTC
TRBD2,TRBJ2-3,.,TRBV13,CASSPGTSGRGDTQYF,TGTGCCAGCAGCCCCGGGACTAGCGGGAGAGGGGATACGCAGTATTTT
.,TRBJ1-3,.,TRBV9,CASSTPGNSGNTIYF,TGTGCCAGCAGCACCCCAGGTAACTCTGGAAACACCATATATTTT